One and the same sample provided the 26 T cell receptor beta chains below, sequenced in a study of T cells expressing NK-cell markers. Reanalyzing the 5' RACE reads, TCRdb keeps one entry per CDR3 protein, without DNA. The record lists 550,000 or so distinct CDR3 sequences, of which the ten most abundant hold approximately 3.5%. Sequenced: blood T cells: a sorted CD56 or NKG2C T cell subset, CD4+ or CD8+ T cells, or bulk PBMC T cells (not recorded which). These receptors all come from a man aged 18 to 29 in good health.

The chain has TRBV20-1 and TRBJ2-5; TCRdb selects TRBD1, and the lack of DNA leaves this call unchecked. The CDR3 runs to 14 residues. CDR1 and CDR2 (germline): DFQATT, SNEGSKA (reference sequence). CDR3 sequence: CSADPGGSQETQYF.

The genes are TRBV5-5 and TRBJ1-4. The germline V gene encodes CDR1 SGHKS and CDR2 YYEKEE (reference sequence). The CDR3 covers 15 residues. The CDR3 here is CASSKAGDYNEKLFF.

This sequence joins TRBV7-6 and TRBJ2-1; there is no DNA to check the TCRdb D call of TRBD2. Germline-derived CDR1 and CDR2 are SGHVS and FNYEAQ. This CDR3 contains 17 residues. The CDR3: CASGRSSGRTSYNEQFF.

The genes are TRBV18 and TRBJ2-7; TCRdb selects TRBD1, and the lack of DNA leaves this call unchecked. There are 14 residues in the CDR3. The germline V gene has CDR1 KGHSH and CDR2 LQKENI. The CDR3 reads CASSPGTPVYEQYF.

The chain couples TRBV21-1 to TRBJ2-1; TCRdb gives TRBD1 as the D gene, but with no DNA this cannot be confirmed. TRBV21-1 is reported as a pseudogene. The CDR3 sequence is 14 residues long. CDR3 protein: CASTRDRVENEQFF.

The rearrangement uses TRBV7-8 and TRBJ2-2; absent DNA, TCRdb's TRBD2 call cannot be checked. The CDR3 is made up of 16 amino acids. CDR1 is SGHVS and CDR2 is FQNEAQ in the germline V gene. The CDR3 region is CASSLAAAGGTGELFF.

V usage is TRBV29-1 and J usage is TRBJ2-3; absent DNA, TCRdb's TRBD1 call cannot be checked. CDR3 length equals 13 residues. The germline V gene encodes CDR1 SQVTM and CDR2 ANQGSEA. CDR3 in amino acids: CSVGAGNTDTQYF.

The chain employs TRBV6-5 and TRBJ1-1. The CDR3 loop spans 15 amino acids. Germline CDR1 is MNHEY and CDR2 is SVGAGI. CDR3 in amino acids: CASSYGIPLNTEAFF.

The J gene is TRBJ2-1, the V gene TRBV27; TCRdb's D call of TRBD1 is untestable without DNA. The V gene's germline CDR1 is MNHEY and CDR2 SMNVEV (reference sequence). There are 15 residues in the CDR3. The chain's CDR3 is CASSQSVGGYNEQFF.

The chain recombines TRBV20-1 with TRBJ1-2. The V gene's germline CDR1 is DFQATT and CDR2 SNEGSKA (reference sequence). This CDR3 region has 14 residues. The CDR3 region is CSARVAGRTDGYTF.

The chain is built from TRBV12-3 or TRBV12-4 and TRBJ1-2. The CDR3 contains 14 residues. CDR3: CASSLVGTSYGYTF.

The rearrangement uses TRBV6-1 and TRBJ2-5; TCRdb names TRBD1, which stays unverified in the absence of DNA. The CDR3 totals 15 residues. Per germline, CDR1 MNHNS and CDR2 SASEGT. The CDR3 protein is CASIFGQGPEETQYF.

V usage is TRBV12-3 or TRBV12-4 and J usage is TRBJ1-2; TCRdb calls TRBD1, which cannot be checked without DNA. This CDR3 has 15 residues. This CDR3 is CASSSRPQGNYGYTF.

The chain combines TRBV24-1 with TRBJ2-1; no DNA is available, so the TRBD2 call from TCRdb remains unchecked. CDR3 length: 15 residues. Germline CDR1 is KGHDR and CDR2 is SFDVKD. The CDR3 spells CATSIAGGSYNEQFF.

J is TRBJ1-1 and V is TRBV3-1. Germline lookup yields CDR1 LGHDT and CDR2 YNNKEL (reference sequence). The CDR3 contains 13 residues. CDR3 sequence reads: CASRSPGRAEAFF.

This chain connects TRBV20-1 to TRBJ2-1; TCRdb's assignment of TRBD2 cannot be checked, as there is no DNA. Germline V gene data show CDR1 as DFQATT and CDR2 as SNEGSKA (reference sequence). The CDR3 has 16 amino acids. CDR3 region: CSARDIAGEAYNEQFF.

The chain employs TRBV5-1 and TRBJ2-1; TCRdb gives TRBD2 as the D gene, but with no DNA this cannot be confirmed. The CDR3 is made up of 17 amino acids. The germline gives CDR1 SGHRS, CDR2 YFSETQ. CDR3 amino acids: CASSLVGVGVIENEQFF.

CDR3 residues: CASSQDSQGINGYTF. V gene TRBV4-3 combines with J gene TRBJ1-2; lacking DNA, the TRBD1 call made by TCRdb goes unchecked. The CDR3 spans 15 residues. Germline V lookup: CDR1 LGHNA, CDR2 YSLEER.

This chain connects TRBV29-1 to TRBJ2-1; TCRdb calls TRBD2, which cannot be checked without DNA. CDR1 and CDR2 from the germline V gene are SQVTM and ANQGSEA. The CDR3 has 15 amino acids. The CDR3 protein is CSGRTSGNLNNEQFF.

The V call is TRBV6-5, the J call TRBJ2-3; as DNA is missing, the TRBD2 call by TCRdb cannot be tested. CDR1 MNHEY and CDR2 SVGAGI come from the germline V gene. The CDR3 covers 18 residues. The CDR3 sequence is CASSYPRTSGRDTDTQYF.

The rearrangement joins TRBV5-1 to TRBJ2-4; TCRdb calls TRBD2, which cannot be checked without DNA. Germline V gene sequence: CDR1 SGHRS, CDR2 YFSETQ. This CDR3 spans 16 amino acids. CDR3 sequence reads: CASSKGLGVAKNIQYF.

The chain employs TRBV4-1 and TRBJ2-7; no DNA is available, so the TRBD2 call from TCRdb remains unchecked. CDR1 MGHRA and CDR2 YSYEKL come from the germline V gene. The CDR3 covers 18 residues. This CDR3 reads CASSQEESIAGPSYEQYF.

The chain uses TRBV7-9 and TRBJ2-3. Germline loops: CDR1 SEHNR, CDR2 FQNEAQ (reference sequence). The CDR3 extends over 13 amino acids. Here the CDR3 reads CASSFRQIDTQYF.

V and J are TRBV5-6 and TRBJ1-1. Looked up from germline, CDR1 is SGHDT and CDR2 is YYEEEE. The CDR3 extends over 16 amino acids. CDR3: CASSSYVEGGGTEAFF.

The chain is built from TRBV20-1 and TRBJ2-3; absent DNA, TCRdb's TRBD2 call cannot be checked. The CDR3 is made up of 14 amino acids. CDR1 is DFQATT, CDR2 SNEGSKA, per germline (reference sequence). The CDR3 sequence: CSSDGAGRWDTQYF.

The chain is built from TRBV19 and TRBJ2-1. The V gene's germline CDR1 is LNHDA and CDR2 SQIVND (reference sequence). The CDR3 totals 15 residues. The CDR3 spells CASSQADSAYNEQFF. Full variable domain (remainder filled in from reference TRBV19 and TRBJ2-1): DGGITQSPKYLFRKEGQNVTLSCEQNLNHDAMYWYRQDPGQGLRLIYYSQIVNDFQKGDIAEGYSVSREKKESFPLTVTSAQKNPTAFYLCASSQADSAYNEQFFGPGTRLTVL.